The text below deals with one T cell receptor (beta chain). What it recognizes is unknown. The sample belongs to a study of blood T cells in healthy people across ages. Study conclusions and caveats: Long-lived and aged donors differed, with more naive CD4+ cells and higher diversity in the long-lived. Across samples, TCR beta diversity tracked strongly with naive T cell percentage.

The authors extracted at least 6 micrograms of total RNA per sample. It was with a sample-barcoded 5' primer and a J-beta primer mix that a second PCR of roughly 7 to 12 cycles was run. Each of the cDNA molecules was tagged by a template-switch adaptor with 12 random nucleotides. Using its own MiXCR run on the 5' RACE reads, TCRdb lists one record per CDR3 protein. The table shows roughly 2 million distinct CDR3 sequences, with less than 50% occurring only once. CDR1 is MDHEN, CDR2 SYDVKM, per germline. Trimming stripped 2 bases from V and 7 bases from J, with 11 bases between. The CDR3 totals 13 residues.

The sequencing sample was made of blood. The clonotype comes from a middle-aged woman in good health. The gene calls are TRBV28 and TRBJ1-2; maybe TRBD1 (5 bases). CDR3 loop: CASSLGAPVGYTF. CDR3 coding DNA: TGTGCCAGCAGTTTAGGGGCCCCCGTTGGCTACACCTTC.